This entry lists 26 T cell receptor beta chains sequenced from one sample in a study of T cell repertoires in cytomegalovirus infection. TCRdb recomputed calls from the reads with MiXCR, one row per CDR3 protein. The table lists some 400,000 distinct CDR3 sequences, approximately 31% of them singletons. Sequencing input: PBMCs. These receptors were collected from a human donor in good health (CMV status not recorded). Some clones in this sample may be carry-over from other donors' samples.

Regarding this clonotype: A read error is possible here, since a much larger clone lies one base away. The chain has TRBV11-2 and TRBJ2-2; TRBD1 is a possible D gene (5 bases). CDR3 length equals 16 residues. Germline CDR1 reads SGHAT; CDR2 reads FQNNGV. DNA of the CDR3: TGTGCCAGCAGCAGGGGTGGGCATTCGAACACCTGGGAGCTGTTTTTT. It codes for CASSRGGHSNTWELFF.

This clonotype appeared a few times. The V call is TRBV7-4, the J call TRBJ2-7; TRBD1 matches 7 bases. The CDR3 is made up of 13 amino acids. CDR1 is SGHVT, CDR2 SQSDAQ, per germline. V gave up 5 bases and J gave up 3 bases; unmatched junction bases: 4. The CDR3 bases are TGTGCCAGCAGCGACGACAGGGTCTACGAGCAGTACTTC. It is translated as CASSDDRVYEQYF.

This clonotype turned up a few times. This chain's CDR3 is CATSIAGTGSGYTF. CDR3 DNA: TGTGCCACCAGCATTGCCGGGACAGGGTCTGGCTACACCTTC. The chain joins TRBV15 to TRBJ1-2; TRBD1 aligns across 9 bases. The CDR3 contains 14 residues. Trimming at V came to 4 bases and at J to 7 bases, leaving 7 bases not matched to a gene. CDR1 and CDR2 (germline): LNHNV, YYDKDF (reference sequence).

This clonotype has a count of ten or more. The chain uses TRBV6-2 or TRBV6-3 and TRBJ1-1; D is possibly TRBD1 (6 bases). The germline V gene encodes CDR1 MNHEY and CDR2 SVGEGT. V was trimmed by 2 bases and J by 6 bases, leaving 22 bases between them. CDR3 length equals 17 residues. The CDR3 DNA reads as TGTGCCAGCAGTTACGGCCCGCAGGGGCGGATGGACTCTGAAGCTTTCTTT. This translates into CASSYGPQGRMDSEAFF.

This clonotype was counted ten times or more. This CDR3 reads CASSLSPTRDTEAFF. For the CDR3, the DNA is TGTGCCAGCAGCTTAAGCCCTACTCGGGACACTGAAGCTTTCTTT. The chain couples TRBV7-2 to TRBJ1-1, with D unclear. The length of the CDR3 is 15 residues. Germline CDR1 and CDR2: SGHTA and FQGNSA. V gave up 2 bases and J gave up 3 bases, with 13 bases separating them.

In this sample, this clonotype turned up a few times. The V call is TRBV6-1, the J call TRBJ1-5, with D perhaps matching TRBD1 (5 bases). With 8 bases removed from V and 2 bases from J, the gap between germline ends came to 19 bases. This CDR3 is built from 16 residues. Germline V gives CDR1 MNHNS, CDR2 SASEGT. This CDR3 reads CASQVVGAWGNQPQHF. CDR3 DNA: TGTGCCAGCCAAGTCGTCGGGGCTTGGGGCAATCAGCCCCAGCATTTT.

This clonotype was observed a handful of times. This sequence joins TRBV11-3 and TRBJ2-7, with a possible D match to TRBD1 (6 bases). There are 13 residues in the CDR3. V was clipped by 5 bases and J by 2 bases, with 10 bases between them. Per the germline V gene, CDR1 is SGHNT and CDR2 is YENEEA. CDR3 DNA sequence: TGTGCCAGCAGCGACAGGTTTACCTACGAGCAGTACTTC. This translates into CASSDRFTYEQYF.

J is TRBJ1-2 and V is TRBV7-6; maybe TRBD1 (5 bases). Trimming pared 5 bases from V and 0 bases from J, leaving 16 bases between. Germline values: CDR1 SGHVS, CDR2 FNYEAQ. This CDR3 is built from 16 residues. The chain's CDR3 is CASSLSGTQSNYGYTF. For the CDR3, the DNA is TGTGCCAGCAGCCTCTCCGGGACCCAGTCTAACTATGGCTACACCTTC. The full variable domain, its missing parts supplied by reference TRBV7-6 and TRBJ1-2, is GAGVSQSPRYKVTKRGQDVALRCDPISGHVSLYWYRQALGQGPEFLTYFNYEAQQDKSGLPNDRFSAERPEGSISTLTIQRTEQRDSAMYRCASSLSGTQSNYGYTFGSGTRLTVV.

This rearrangement joins TRBV7-3 to TRBJ2-1, with TRBD2 matching 9 bases. Germline V gene lookup returns CDR1 SGHTA and CDR2 FQGTGA. The V segment lost 2 bases and the J segment 6 bases; nucleotides outside the gene matches: 8. The CDR3 length is 16 residues. The CDR3 DNA reads as TGTGCCAGCAGCTTATATGGCGGGGGGGTCTCCAATGAGCAGTTCTTC. The encoded protein is CASSLYGGGVSNEQFF.

This chain joins TRBV27 and TRBJ1-2, with a weak D call TRBD1 (6 bases). The germline V gene encodes CDR1 MNHEY and CDR2 SMNVEV (reference sequence). V lost 5 bases to trimming and J lost 4 bases, with 23 bases between them. CDR3 length: 17 amino acids. The CDR3 here is CASSALANRDSGYGYTF. The CDR3 nucleotides read TGTGCCAGCAGTGCCTTAGCTAACAGGGATTCTGGCTATGGCTACACCTTC.

This clonotype was found once. This rearrangement joins TRBV15 to TRBJ2-7, with 10 nucleotides matching TRBD2. Losses at the gene ends were 0 bases for V and 0 bases for J; bases not matched to a gene: 14. The germline V gene encodes CDR1 LNHNV and CDR2 YYDKDF (reference sequence). The CDR3 is 20 residues long. CDR3 loop: CATSRELVAGGIKSSYEQYF. CDR3 nucleotide sequence: TGTGCCACCAGCAGAGAGTTGGTAGCGGGGGGCATAAAGAGCTCCTACGAGCAGTACTTC.

This clonotype has just a few counts. This sequence joins TRBV20-1 and TRBJ2-3; maybe TRBD1 (6 bases). CDR1 DFQATT and CDR2 SNEGSKA come from the germline V gene (reference sequence). The V end lost 8 bases, the J end lost 3 bases, and 12 bases lay between the germline ends. CDR3 length: 12 amino acids. Here the CDR3 DNA reads TGCAGTACAGGGTTAGGAACAGATACGCAGTATTTT. Translation gives CSTGLGTDTQYF.

This clonotype has at least ten counts. This chain uses TRBV7-6 with TRBJ2-2, with 12 bases that match TRBD2. Unmatched junction bases numbered 15, after V lost 1 base and J lost 6 bases. Germline V CDR1 and CDR2: SGHVS, FNYEAQ. The CDR3 sequence is 20 residues long. In nucleotides, the CDR3 is TGTGCCAGCAGCTTAGGACTAGCGGGGGCCCTTGGTAAAGTAGCCGGGGAGCTGTTTTTT. This sequence encodes CASSLGLAGALGKVAGELFF.

This clonotype was seen repeatedly, ten times or more. The chain has TRBV7-8 and TRBJ2-2; D possibly corresponds to TRBD2 (7 bases). This CDR3 region has 14 residues. Trimming left V 2 bases short and J 6 bases short, with 10 bases between. CDR1 SGHVS and CDR2 FQNEAQ come from the germline V gene. CDR3 sequence (DNA): TGTGCCAGCAGCTTATCGGGGGGCCCCGGGGAGCTGTTTTTT. Translating gives CASSLSGGPGELFF.

This rearrangement joins TRBV6-5 to TRBJ1-2; D is unclear. V was cut by 11 bases and J by 2 bases, with 18 bases left in between. Looked up from germline, CDR1 is MNHEY and CDR2 is SVGAGI. The CDR3 has 14 amino acids. CDR3 protein: CASSYSRLNYGYTF. The CDR3 DNA is TGTGCCTCCTCCTACTCAAGGCTAAACTATGGCTACACCTTC.

This clonotype came up a few times. The chain uses TRBV7-9 and TRBJ1-2, with a possible D match to TRBD1 (6 bases). The CDR3 runs 15 residues. Trimming pared 8 bases from V and 3 bases from J, leaving 19 bases between. CDR1 and CDR2 (germline): SEHNR, FQNEAQ (reference sequence). The CDR3 region has the DNA TGTGCCAGCCCTACGAAGGGGGGAAGCGACTATGGCTACACCTTC. Residues: CASPTKGGSDYGYTF.

The rearrangement uses TRBV20-1 and TRBJ1-4; 8 bases match TRBD1. CDR3 size: 13 residues. The V and J ends lost 1 base and 5 bases, in that order; junction bases with no gene match: 0. CDR1 and CDR2 from the germline V gene are DFQATT and SNEGSKA (reference sequence). As DNA, the CDR3 is TGCAGTGCTAGAGGACAGGGGAATGAAAAACTGTTTTTT. Translating gives CSARGQGNEKLFF.

The gene calls are TRBV6-5 and TRBJ2-5; D possibly corresponds to TRBD2 (5 bases). Germline-derived CDR1 and CDR2 are MNHEY and SVGAGI. This CDR3 has 16 residues. Trimming took 4 bases from V and 2 from J, leaving 17 bases between them. The CDR3 loop is CASSSEIASAQETQYF. The CDR3 DNA reads TGTGCCAGCAGTTCTGAGATAGCGTCAGCACAAGAGACCCAGTACTTC.

This chain connects TRBV6-6 to TRBJ1-5; no clear D gene. Trimming left V 7 bases short and J 4 bases short, with 14 bases between. This CDR3 is built from 14 residues. Germline assignment: CDR1 MNHNY and CDR2 SVGAGI (reference sequence). CDR3 amino acids: CASILIGGNQPQHF. In nucleotides, the CDR3 is TGTGCCAGCATCCTTATCGGTGGTAATCAGCCCCAGCATTTT.

This clonotype was seen ten or more times. The V call is TRBV7-3, the J call TRBJ2-3; tentatively, D is TRBD1 (7 bases). This CDR3 region has 14 residues. V shed 4 bases and J shed 4 bases, with 12 bases lying between them. Germline values: CDR1 SGHTA, CDR2 FQGTGA. The CDR3: CASSSRGEADTQYF. The CDR3, as DNA: TGTGCCAGCAGCTCCAGGGGGGAGGCAGATACGCAGTATTTT.

This clonotype has only a few counts. The J gene is TRBJ2-7, the V gene TRBV29-1; D perhaps matches TRBD1 (5 bases). The V gene's germline CDR1 is SQVTM and CDR2 ANQGSEA. CDR3 length equals 16 residues. V was shortened by 1 base and J by 4 bases, with 20 bases between the two germline ends. The CDR3 sequence is CSVEGRVGPYGYEQYF. The CDR3 nucleotides read TGCAGCGTTGAAGGCAGGGTTGGTCCTTACGGTTACGAGCAGTACTTC.

The chain combines TRBV19 with TRBJ2-7; tentative D call: TRBD2 (5 bases). Per the germline V gene, CDR1 is LNHDA and CDR2 is SQIVND (reference sequence). CDR3 length equals 15 residues. With 6 bases removed from V and 3 bases from J, the gap between germline ends came to 18 bases. CDR3 residues: CASRPDKRRNYEQYV. CDR3 nucleotides: TGTGCCAGTAGACCTGACAAAAGGAGGAACTACGAGCAGTACGTC.

CDR3 in DNA: TGTGCCAGCAGTTACGGGACTAGCGGAGAACAGACCCAGTACTTC. It specifies CASSYGTSGEQTQYF. The gene calls are TRBV6-5 and TRBJ2-5, with 11 bases fitting TRBD2. CDR1 is MNHEY, CDR2 SVGAGI, per germline. CDR3 length: 15 residues. The ends lost 2 bases at V and 6 bases at J; junction bases unmatched: 5.

This clonotype was seen a few times. The junction departs from the called germline gene at one end, perhaps through a read error. The rearrangement joins TRBV7-9 to TRBJ1-5; 10 bases agree with TRBD1. Germline CDR1 and CDR2: SEHNR and FQNEAQ (reference sequence). The CDR3 has 14 residues. CDR3 coding DNA: TGTGCCAGCAGCTTGGGACAGGGGAATCAGGCCCAGCATTTT. Its translation: CASSLGQGNQAQHF.

This clonotype was detected a few times. The chain links TRBV11-3 to TRBJ2-5; 8 bases fit TRBD2. The V segment lost 5 bases and the J segment 3 bases; nucleotides outside the gene matches: 5. There are 14 residues in the CDR3. Germline V lookup: CDR1 SGHNT, CDR2 YENEEA. The CDR3 loop reads CASSRGGREETQYF. CDR3 in DNA: TGTGCCAGCAGCCGGGGGGGGCGAGAAGAGACCCAGTACTTC.

As DNA, the CDR3 is TGTGCCATCAGTGAGGCGATGACATTGTCCTACGAGCAGTACTTC. This gives the protein CAISEAMTLSYEQYF. V and J are TRBV10-3 and TRBJ2-7; the D is unclear. From germline, CDR1 is ENHRY and CDR2 SYGVKD. V lost 2 bases to trimming and J lost 1 base, with 12 bases between them. This CDR3 is 15 amino acids long.